The 31 T cell receptor beta chains in this list originate from one sample, sequenced in a study of T cells after yellow fever vaccination. TCRdb re-derived calls from the 5' RACE reads in MiXCR, one entry per CDR3 protein. The sample consists of some 320,000 distinct CDR3 sequences, 4.1% of them appearing once. Sequenced material: PBMCs, taken 5 days after the yellow fever booster vaccination. The receptors derive from a man aged 18 to 30 who received the YFV17D yellow fever vaccine.

CDR3 coding DNA: TGCGCCAGCAGCCAAGTATGGGCCCAGGAGGTTGGCTACACCTTC. Amino acid sequence: CASSQVWAQEVGYTF. This chain links TRBV4-1 with TRBJ1-2; D gene ambiguous. This CDR3 region has 15 residues. The germline V and J ends were trimmed by 1 base and 7 bases, with 16 bases remaining between them. CDR1 is MGHRA and CDR2 is YSYEKL in the germline V gene.

The CDR3 sequence: CATSALTGGGEQYV. CDR3 DNA: TGTGCCACCAGCGCATTAACAGGGGGCGGCGAGCAGTACGTC. The genes are TRBV15 and TRBJ2-7, with TRBD1 matching 9 bases. V was clipped by 5 bases and J by 6 bases; unmatched bases: 8. In germline, CDR1 is LNHNV, CDR2 YYDKDF (reference sequence). The CDR3 sequence is 14 residues long.

This clonotype was counted between two and nine times. The V and J genes are TRBV5-4 and TRBJ2-3; D ambiguous. Trimming took off 1 base at V and 6 bases at J, with 15 bases between the two ends. Germline CDR1 SGHNT, CDR2 YYREEE (reference sequence). The CDR3 length is 15 residues. CDR3: CASSLRPSRADTQYF. CDR3 in DNA: TGTGCCAGCAGCTTGAGGCCATCTCGGGCGGATACGCAGTATTTT.

With regard to this clonotype: A junction boundary mismatches the germline segment, possibly from a read error. The rearrangement links TRBV20-1 to TRBJ2-3; the match to TRBD1 covers 8 bases. The CDR3 extends over 14 amino acids. The germline CDR1 and CDR2 sequences are DFQATT and SNEGSKA (reference sequence). CDR3 sequence (DNA): TGCAGTGCTAGCGTGGACAGGGTCTCAGATACGCTGTATTTT. This sequence encodes CSASVDRVSDTLYF.

This clonotype occurred many times. The CDR3 loop reads CASSYGQDEAFF. The CDR3 DNA follows: TGTGCCAGCAGTTACGGGCAGGATGAAGCTTTCTTT. The V call is TRBV6-6, the J call TRBJ1-1; D not resolved. Trimming cost V 2 bases and J 7 bases, with 8 bases left between them. CDR3 length equals 12 residues. CDR1 is MNHNY, CDR2 SVGAGI, per germline (reference sequence).

The V call is TRBV3-1, the J call TRBJ1-1; TRBD1 might be the D (5 bases). The V end was cut by 6 bases, the J end by 4 bases, with 12 bases between. The CDR3 is 13 amino acids. Germline loops: CDR1 LGHDT, CDR2 YNNKEL (reference sequence). CDR3 DNA sequence: TGTGCCAGCAGTTACGGACATGTCACTGAAGCTTTCTTT. As protein: CASSYGHVTEAFF.

This clonotype was counted only a few times. J is TRBJ2-7 and V is TRBV12-3 or TRBV12-4, with D possibly TRBD2 on 5 matching bases. Trimming shortened V by 2 bases and J by 4 bases, and 12 bases separated the two germline ends. The CDR3 extends over 14 amino acids. CDR3 protein: CASSLPGLKYEQYF. The CDR3 nucleotides are TGTGCCAGCAGTTTACCCGGACTGAAATACGAGCAGTACTTC.

In its sample, this clonotype was seen many times. The J gene is TRBJ2-2, the V gene TRBV7-3; unclear D gene. Trimming stripped 4 bases from V and 1 base from J, with 13 bases between. The CDR3 spans 16 residues. CDR1 and CDR2 from the germline V gene are SGHTA and FQGTGA. In DNA, the CDR3 is TGTGCCAGCAGCTCCCTAGGAACCCAGAACACCGGGGAGCTGTTTTTT. As protein: CASSSLGTQNTGELFF.

This clonotype was detected a few times. This sequence joins TRBV4-2 and TRBJ1-2; 7 positions agree with TRBD1. CDR3 length: 14 residues. Trimming took 1 base from V and 7 from J; bases not matched to a gene: 6. Germline V gene data show CDR1 as LGHNA and CDR2 as YNFKEQ. The CDR3 region is CASSQVTEGAGYTF. The CDR3 DNA is TGTGCCAGCAGCCAAGTTACGGAGGGGGCTGGCTACACCTTC.

The V call is TRBV5-1, the J call TRBJ1-2; D is perhaps TRBD1 (6 bases). Germline CDR1 and CDR2: SGHRS and YFSETQ. V was trimmed by 2 bases and J by 6 bases, leaving 11 bases between them. The CDR3 contains 13 residues. The CDR3 here is CASSLMAGDGYTF. The CDR3 bases are TGCGCCAGCAGCTTAATGGCAGGGGATGGCTACACCTTC.

This clonotype has only a few counts. V is TRBV10-3 and J is TRBJ2-5; the match to TRBD1 covers 9 bases. This CDR3 spans 18 amino acids. Germline CDR1 reads ENHRY; CDR2 reads SYGVKD. The junction had 15 bases not matched to a gene; V was cut back by 3 bases and J by 4 bases. The CDR3 DNA reads as TGTGCCATCAGTGATTCACGAAACCGGGACAGGGTGGGAGAGACCCAGTACTTC. Protein sequence: CAISDSRNRDRVGETQYF.

This clonotype was counted a few times. This chain links TRBV4-3 with TRBJ2-7; D is unclear. Trimming cost V 1 base and J 0 bases, with 10 bases left between them. CDR1 is LGHNA, CDR2 YSLEER, per germline. The CDR3 consists of 15 residues. CDR3 coding DNA: TGCGCCAGCAGCCAAGTGTGGGATTCCTCCTACGAGCAGTACTTC. It specifies CASSQVWDSSYEQYF.

The CDR3 loop is CASTQRDRAPGELFF. CDR3 DNA: TGTGCCAGTACCCAGAGGGACAGGGCCCCCGGGGAGCTGTTTTTT. The chain recombines TRBV19 with TRBJ2-2; 9 bases fit TRBD1. This CDR3 is built from 15 residues. CDR1 is LNHDA and CDR2 is SQIVND in the germline V gene (reference sequence). J gave up 6 bases and V 7 bases, and 9 bases lay outside the gene matches.

This clonotype was detected many times. This CDR3 is CATSGGLASTDTQYF. The CDR3 DNA sequence: TGTGCCACCAGCGGAGGACTAGCGAGCACAGATACGCAGTATTTT. The gene calls are TRBV15 and TRBJ2-3; 9 bases are shared with TRBD2. This CDR3 comprises 15 residues. Looked up from germline, CDR1 is LNHNV and CDR2 is YYDKDF (reference sequence). The V gene end was trimmed by 5 bases and the J gene end by 0 bases; junction bases not matched to a gene: 3.

There are many counts of this clonotype. The V and J genes are TRBV2 and TRBJ2-3; no definite D call. V gave up 10 bases and J gave up 2 bases, with 13 bases separating them. The CDR3 has 13 residues. Germline CDR1 and CDR2: SNHLY and FYNNEI. As DNA, the CDR3 is TGTGCCACCTCAGAGCCCTTCACAGATACGCAGTATTTT. This gives the protein CATSEPFTDTQYF. The full variable domain, with the rest looked up from reference TRBV2 and TRBJ2-3, is EPEVTQTPSHQVTQMGQEVILRCVPISNHLYFYWYRQILGQKVEFLVSFYNNEISEKSEIFDDQFSVERPDGSNFTLKIRSTKLEDSAMYFCATSEPFTDTQYFGPGTRLTVL.

This clonotype was seen at least ten times. This rearrangement joins TRBV27 to TRBJ2-1, with a tentative D call TRBD2 (5 bases). V was pared by 7 bases and J by 6 bases, with 13 bases between. Germline V gives CDR1 MNHEY, CDR2 SMNVEV (reference sequence). The CDR3 has 13 amino acids. The CDR3 nucleotides read TGTGCCAGCACCCTACTAGGAACCAATGAGCAGTTCTTC. Translating it yields CASTLLGTNEQFF.

CDR3 nucleotide sequence: TGCAGCGTCCAAACAGGGTCCAAAAACATTCAGTACTTC. Translated, it gives CSVQTGSKNIQYF. This rearrangement joins TRBV29-1 to TRBJ2-4, with D possibly matching TRBD1 (6 bases). CDR3 length: 13 residues. V lost 6 bases to trimming and J lost 2 bases, with 11 bases between them. CDR1 is SQVTM, CDR2 ANQGSEA, per germline.

This clonotype was seen many times. This rearrangement joins TRBV20-1 to TRBJ2-1, with 8 bases identical to TRBD2. This CDR3 contains 15 residues. With V trimmed by 0 bases and J by 4 bases, 5 bases remained unmatched. Germline V gives CDR1 DFQATT, CDR2 SNEGSKA (reference sequence). CDR3 sequence: CSARDPRGGYNEQFF. The CDR3 DNA is TGCAGTGCTAGAGATCCTCGCGGGGGGTACAATGAGCAGTTCTTC.

J is TRBJ2-1 and V is TRBV2, with D hard to call. Germline V lookup: CDR1 SNHLY, CDR2 FYNNEI. This CDR3 is built from 15 residues. Trimming cost V 1 base and J 4 bases, with 11 bases left between them. The CDR3 is CASSEEGRVYNEQFF. CDR3 in DNA: TGTGCCAGCAGTGAAGAGGGTCGGGTTTACAATGAGCAGTTCTTC.

The chain links TRBV7-2 to TRBJ2-5; D is perhaps TRBD2 (6 bases). This CDR3 has 13 residues. The germline V gene has CDR1 SGHTA and CDR2 FQGNSA. V lost 1 base to trimming and J lost 7 bases, with 10 bases between them. The CDR3 protein is CASSLGQEGTQYF. The CDR3 region has the DNA TGTGCCAGCAGCTTAGGTCAGGAGGGGACCCAGTACTTC.

This clonotype was observed a handful of times. The V gene is TRBV11-2, the J gene TRBJ2-3; TRBD2 matches 11 bases. V was pared by 5 bases and J by 2 bases, with 6 bases of the junction left unmatched. The CDR3 is 16 amino acids. CDR1 SGHAT and CDR2 FQNNGV come from the germline V gene. CDR3: CASSGRGLAATDTQYF. For the CDR3, the DNA is TGTGCCAGCAGCGGTCGGGGACTAGCGGCCACAGATACGCAGTATTTT.

The chain recombines TRBV28 with TRBJ1-3; maybe TRBD1 (5 bases). Germline CDR1 MDHEN, CDR2 SYDVKM. The V end lost 5 bases, the J end lost 4 bases, and 9 bases lay between the germline ends. The CDR3 is 13 amino acids. This CDR3 is CASSQQGGNTIYF. As DNA, the CDR3 is TGTGCCAGCAGTCAGCAGGGAGGAAACACCATATATTTT.

This clonotype was detected many times. This chain links TRBV7-9 with TRBJ2-7; 12 positions match TRBD2. V shed 4 bases, J shed 6 bases, and the junction held 7 bases outside the gene matches. This CDR3 is built from 15 residues. Looked up from germline, CDR1 is SEHNR and CDR2 is FQNEAQ (reference sequence). The CDR3 DNA is TGTGCCAGCAGCTCCCCGTCTAGCGGGGGGGGCGAGCAGTACTTC. It encodes CASSSPSSGGGEQYF.

This sequence joins TRBV6-2 or TRBV6-3 and TRBJ2-7, with D possibly matching TRBD1 (5 bases). Trimming removed 0 bases at V and 6 bases at J, with 15 bases between. The CDR3 spans 15 residues. CDR1 MNHEY and CDR2 SVGEGT come from the germline V gene. The chain's CDR3 is CASSYSSRGMGEQYV. DNA of the CDR3: TGTGCCAGCAGTTACTCGTCTAGGGGAATGGGCGAGCAGTACGTC.

The V gene is TRBV6-5, the J gene TRBJ2-4, with 8 bases that match TRBD2. With V trimmed by 5 bases and J by 8 bases, 11 bases remained unmatched. The CDR3 is made up of 15 amino acids. Germline assignment: CDR1 MNHEY and CDR2 SVGAGI. The CDR3 sequence: CASSKAGVAGDIQYF. DNA for the CDR3: TGTGCCAGCAGTAAAGCGGGGGTGGCCGGGGACATTCAGTACTTC.

The chain uses TRBV5-6 and TRBJ1-2; possibly TRBD1 for D (5 bases). The germline V gene encodes CDR1 SGHDT and CDR2 YYEEEE. The V gene lost 4 bases and the J gene lost 4 bases, with 11 bases spanning the gap. The CDR3 contains 13 residues. Here the CDR3 DNA reads TGTGCCAGCAGCCAGTCAGGGACCTATGGCTACACCTTC. Its translation: CASSQSGTYGYTF.

This clonotype was seen a few times. The chain employs TRBV12-3 or TRBV12-4 and TRBJ1-6, with D perhaps TRBD1 (6 bases). The ends were cut back, 6 bases at V and 0 bases at J, with 6 bases in the middle. The CDR3 is 14 residues long. The DNA for the CDR3 is TGTGCCAGCAGGGACAGCTCCTATAATTCACCCCTCCACTTT. Its translation is CASRDSSYNSPLHF.

This clonotype was detected ten times or more. This chain links TRBV5-1 with TRBJ1-2; D is perhaps TRBD1 (6 bases). V lost 0 bases and J 2 bases, leaving 11 bases between the germline ends. Germline CDR1 is SGHRS and CDR2 is YFSETQ. The CDR3 is 15 residues long. DNA for the CDR3: TGCGCCAGCAGCTTGGCAGGGGCTCCCAACTATGGCTACACCTTC. The encoded protein is CASSLAGAPNYGYTF.

The chain uses TRBV4-1 and TRBJ1-1, with TRBD1 as a possible D gene (5 bases). V was clipped by 4 bases and J by 0 bases, with 12 bases between them. The CDR3 consists of 15 residues. Germline CDR1 is MGHRA and CDR2 is YSYEKL. The CDR3 loop reads CASSPRGGLNTEAFF. DNA of the CDR3: TGCGCCAGCAGCCCCCGCGGGGGGTTGAACACTGAAGCTTTCTTT.

The V and J genes are TRBV4-3 and TRBJ2-3; the match to TRBD2 covers 8 bases. V was pared by 0 bases and J by 3 bases, with 11 bases of the junction left unmatched. The CDR3 consists of 18 residues. Germline CDR1 LGHNA, CDR2 YSLEER. The CDR3 DNA is TGCGCCAGCAGCCAAGATCCGTTTGGAAGCGGGGGAACAGATACGCAGTATTTT. Its translation is CASSQDPFGSGGTDTQYF.

The table lists this clonotype with a few counts. V and J are TRBV10-3 and TRBJ2-1; 10 bases are a match to TRBD1. V shed 5 bases and J 9 bases; nucleotides not matched to a gene: 10. This CDR3 region has 15 residues. Germline values: CDR1 ENHRY, CDR2 SYGVKD. The CDR3 DNA reads TGTGCCATCAGTTCTTGGTCGGGACAGGGGAGTGAGCAGTTCTTC. Translated, it gives CAISSWSGQGSEQFF.